The 20 T cell receptor beta chains below come from one sample, sequenced in a study of blood T cell repertoires in COVID-19. TCRdb's table, derived via immunoSEQ multiplex PCR, lists solely in-frame clones and lacks some. Here the sample spans fewer than 350,000 clones, 85% being singletons. Sequencing was done on a sample of peripheral blood. The receptors originated from a human donor in a cohort sampled during active COVID-19.

The V gene is TRBV9, the J gene TRBJ2-3; TRBD2 aligns across 14 bases. Germline V gene lookup returns CDR1 SGDLS and CDR2 YYNGEE. J lost 2 bases, V lost 2 bases, and 4 bases had no gene match. The CDR3 sequence is 17 residues long. The CDR3 DNA is TGTGCCAGCAGCGTGGGACTAGCGGGGGCCAACACAGATACGCAGTATTTT. This encodes CASSVGLAGANTDTQYF.

The rearrangement uses TRBV5-1 and TRBJ1-2, with 7 nucleotides matching TRBD1. V dropped 6 bases and J dropped 1; count of bases not matched to a gene: 9. The CDR3 is made up of 15 amino acids. CDR1 and CDR2 (germline): SGHRS, YFSETQ. CDR3 in amino acids: CASTLGQARNYGYTF. CDR3 bases: TGCGCCAGCACCTTAGGACAGGCCCGTAACTATGGCTACACCTTC.

The V call is TRBV30, the J call TRBJ2-3; TRBD2 aligns across 9 bases. CDR1 is GTSNPN and CDR2 is SVGIG in the germline V gene (reference sequence). The J segment lost 13 bases and the V segment lost 0 bases, leaving 11 bases of the junction unmatched. CDR3 size: 14 residues. This CDR3 reads CAWSVLGGGALKYF. In DNA form, the CDR3 reads TGTGCCTGGAGTGTACTGGGCGGGGGGGCCTTGAAGTATTTT.

V and J are TRBV7-2 and TRBJ2-7, with unresolved D. Trimming took off 2 bases at V and 7 bases at J, with 12 bases between the two ends. Germline V gene data show CDR1 as SGHTA and CDR2 as FQGNSA. This CDR3 is built from 13 residues. The CDR3 DNA reads TGTGCCAGCAGCTTACTAAGAGTCTCGGAGCAGTACTTC. It translates to CASSLLRVSEQYF.

Concerning this clone: The limits of the CDR3 on the DNA are not certain, so only TCRdb's listed CDR3 is given. The CDR3 reads CASSIVAGGSENTIYF. The rearrangement uses TRBV21-1 and TRBJ1-3; the table's D call, TRBD1, was not checked against the DNA. TRBV21-1 is a pseudogene. The CDR3 is 16 residues long, counting both termini.

This chain joins TRBV12-3 or TRBV12-4 and TRBJ2-1, with 7 bases matching TRBD1. The length of the CDR3 is 13 residues. V shed 3 bases and J 6 bases; nucleotides not matched to a gene: 2. CDR3 sequence (DNA): TGTGCCAGCAGTTTTACAGGGGTCAATGAGCAGTTCTTC. Translation gives CASSFTGVNEQFF.

V usage is TRBV7-9 and J usage is TRBJ1-4, with D possibly being TRBD1 (5 bases). The V end lost 6 bases, the J end lost 3 bases, and 11 bases lay between the germline ends. Germline V CDR1 and CDR2: SEHNR, FQNEAQ (reference sequence). The CDR3 covers 14 residues. The chain's CDR3 is CASRAGAPNEKLFF. Here the CDR3 DNA reads TGTGCCAGCAGGGCTGGGGCACCTAATGAAAAACTGTTTTTT.

V gene TRBV5-1 combines with J gene TRBJ2-7, with 8 bases that match TRBD1. V shed 5 bases, J shed 4 bases, and the junction held 8 bases outside the gene matches. Per germline, CDR1 SGHRS and CDR2 YFSETQ. This CDR3 comprises 14 residues. CDR3 loop: CASSYTGGAYEQYF. The CDR3 DNA is TGCGCCAGCAGTTATACAGGGGGAGCGTACGAGCAGTACTTC.

The chain is built from TRBV24-1 and TRBJ2-7; possibly TRBD1 for D (5 bases). The CDR3 consists of 13 residues. V dropped 4 bases and J dropped 3 bases, with 9 bases sitting between them. Per germline, CDR1 KGHDR and CDR2 SFDVKD. The CDR3 nucleotides read TGTGCCACCAGTGACGGACACCGCTACGAGCAGTACTTC. It encodes CATSDGHRYEQYF.

The V gene is TRBV5-1, the J gene TRBJ1-2, with 7 bases identical to TRBD1. V trimming: 3 bases; J trimming: 4 bases; junction bases outside the gene matches: 6. Germline values: CDR1 SGHRS, CDR2 YFSETQ. The CDR3 extends over 14 amino acids. The CDR3 nucleotides read TGCGCCAGCAGCTACCGGACAGGCGGCTATGGCTACACCTTC. Translation gives CASSYRTGGYGYTF.

This chain connects TRBV7-3 to TRBJ2-7, with 11 bases fitting TRBD2. V was pared by 1 base and J by 3 bases, with 5 bases of the junction left unmatched. Germline-derived CDR1 and CDR2 are SGHTA and FQGTGA. This CDR3 contains 16 residues. Here the CDR3 DNA reads TGTGCCAGCAGCTTAATGGACACTAGCGGGGGCTACGAGCAGTACTTC. Residues: CASSLMDTSGGYEQYF.

J is TRBJ2-2 and V is TRBV24-1; D gene ambiguous. The CDR3 length is 11 residues. Germline CDR1 KGHDR, CDR2 SFDVKD. Trimming left V 10 bases short and J 1 base short, with 3 bases between. CDR3 DNA sequence: TGTGCCACGCGGAACACCGGGGAGCTGTTTTTT. Its translation is CATRNTGELFF.

The gene calls are TRBV12-5 and TRBJ2-7; weak D call: TRBD1 (5 bases). CDR3 length: 14 amino acids. Trimming cost V 1 base and J 6 bases, with 13 bases left between them. Looked up from germline, CDR1 is LGHNT and CDR2 is FRNRAP. The CDR3 DNA is TGTGCTAGTGGTTTGGGGGGCCTTTCTGGCGAGCAGTACTTC. Encoded protein: CASGLGGLSGEQYF.

The V gene is TRBV7-8, the J gene TRBJ2-1, with D unresolved. The CDR3 has 14 residues. Germline V lookup: CDR1 SGHVS, CDR2 FQNEAQ. The V and J ends lost 1 base and 5 bases respectively, with 9 bases between them. The CDR3 is CASSLDPRDNEQFF. The CDR3 DNA sequence: TGTGCCAGCAGCTTAGATCCCCGGGACAATGAGCAGTTCTTC. Using reference TRBV7-8 and TRBJ2-1 for the parts outside the CDR3, the full variable domain is GAGVSQSPRYKVAKRGQDVALRCDPISGHVSLFWYQQALGQGPEFLTYFQNEAQLDKSGLPSDRFFAERPEGSVSTLKIQRTQQEDSAVYLCASSLDPRDNEQFFGPGTRLTVL.

The gene calls are TRBV7-9 and TRBJ1-2; no definite D call. Per the germline V gene, CDR1 is SEHNR and CDR2 is FQNEAQ (reference sequence). This CDR3 contains 15 residues. V lost 0 bases to trimming and J lost 5 bases, with 13 bases between them. This chain's CDR3 is CASSLAGRVWYGYTF. CDR3 nucleotide sequence: TGTGCCAGCAGCTTAGCAGGGAGGGTATGGTATGGCTACACCTTC.

The genes are TRBV5-1 and TRBJ2-7; 10 bases map to TRBD1. Germline CDR1 and CDR2: SGHRS and YFSETQ. The trim removed 4 bases at V and 4 bases at J, leaving 5 bases unmatched. The CDR3 loop spans 14 amino acids. This CDR3 reads CASSAGTGVYEQYF. The DNA for the CDR3 is TGCGCCAGCAGCGCCGGGACAGGGGTTTACGAGCAGTACTTC.

The chain is built from TRBV4-2 and TRBJ2-6, with 8 bases lining up with TRBD1. CDR3 size: 17 residues. The V and J ends lost 3 bases and 4 bases, in that order; junction bases with no gene match: 8. CDR1 LGHNA and CDR2 YNFKEQ come from the germline V gene. The CDR3 bases are TGTGCCAGCAGCCATGAGGACAGGGTGGTAGGGGCCAACGTCCTGACTTTC. It translates to CASSHEDRVVGANVLTF.

Details on this clone: Other DNA sequences in this specimen translate into the identical CDR3. J is TRBJ1-2 and V is TRBV7-9, with D perhaps TRBD1 (6 bases). There are 12 residues in the CDR3. The germline V gene encodes CDR1 SEHNR and CDR2 FQNEAQ (reference sequence). V lost 4 bases, J lost 4 bases, and 7 bases lay in between. The CDR3 spells CASSSDSYGYTF. CDR3 coding DNA: TGTGCCAGCAGCTCGGACAGCTATGGCTACACCTTC.

The J gene is TRBJ2-1, the V gene TRBV29-1, with a possible D match to TRBD1 (5 bases). The CDR3 contains 13 residues. Germline CDR1 reads SQVTM; CDR2 reads ANQGSEA. V dropped 4 bases and J dropped 4 bases, with 11 bases sitting between them. The CDR3 sequence is CSVVGDIYNEQFF. The CDR3 nucleotides are TGCAGCGTTGTAGGGGATATTTACAATGAGCAGTTCTTC.

The rearrangement links TRBV7-2 to TRBJ1-3; a weak D match, TRBD1 (5 bases). V was shortened by 2 bases and J by 0 bases, with 8 bases between the two germline ends. This CDR3 is 15 amino acids long. The germline V gene encodes CDR1 SGHTA and CDR2 FQGNSA. CDR3 protein: CASSLNRFSGNTIYF. The CDR3 nucleotides read TGTGCCAGCAGCTTAAACAGGTTCTCTGGAAACACCATATATTTT.